The clone carrying this TCR beta chain was counted a few times. Per the study methods: For nucleated cells, counts were estimated from reference gene primer amplification. This table comes from immunoSEQ multiplex PCR, and its TCRdb copy is limited to in-frame clones, with some not included. D and trimming were read from the DNA, whereas the V and J calls and clone size are those reported in that table. The sample lists roughly 100,000 clones, approximately 84% seen once, with around 4.5% in the top ten. This entry belongs to a study of blood T cell repertoires in COVID-19. Study background: Some COVID-19 samples were acute and others convalescent; all came from the United States, Italy and Spain. Sources were T cells, B-cell-depleted T cells, or PBMCs; the material itself was cDNA or gDNA.

Trimming took 3 bases from V and 8 from J, leaving 10 bases between them. This CDR3 is built from 13 residues. Germline lookup yields CDR1 MNHEY and CDR2 SVGAGI. The source material was peripheral blood. This sequence originates from a human donor in a cohort sampled during active COVID-19. The chain couples TRBV6-5 to TRBJ1-4; D is ambiguous. CDR3 region: CASSYLQTEKLFF. DNA for the CDR3: TGTGCCAGCAGTTATCTACAGACGGAAAAACTGTTTTTT.